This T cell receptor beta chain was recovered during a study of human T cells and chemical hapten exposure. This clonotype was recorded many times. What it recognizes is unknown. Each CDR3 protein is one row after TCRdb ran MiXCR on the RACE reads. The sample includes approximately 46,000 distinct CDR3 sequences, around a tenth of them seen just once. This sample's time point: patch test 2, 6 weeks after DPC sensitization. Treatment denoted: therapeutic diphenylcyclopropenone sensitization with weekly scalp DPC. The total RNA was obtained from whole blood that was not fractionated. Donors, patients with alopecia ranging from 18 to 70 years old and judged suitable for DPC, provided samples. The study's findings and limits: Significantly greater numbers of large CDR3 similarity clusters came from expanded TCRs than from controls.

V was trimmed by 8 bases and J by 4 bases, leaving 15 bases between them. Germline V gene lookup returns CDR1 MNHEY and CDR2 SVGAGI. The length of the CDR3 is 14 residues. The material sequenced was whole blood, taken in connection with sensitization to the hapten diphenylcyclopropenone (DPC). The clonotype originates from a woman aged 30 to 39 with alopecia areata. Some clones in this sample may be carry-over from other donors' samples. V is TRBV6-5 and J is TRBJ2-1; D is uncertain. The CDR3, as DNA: TGTGCCAGCGAACATTCGTGTCCATACAATGAGCAGTTCTTC. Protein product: CASEHSCPYNEQFF.